This T cell receptor (beta chain) is from a study of cytomegalovirus exposure and HLA in healthy donors. Findings and caveats of the study: The study assumed roughly uniform donor sequencing depth for presence/absence analyses. 87-base-pair reads could not separate some V segments, including TRBV6-2 and TRBV6-3. Later analysis demonstrated an association between a missense DCLRE1C variant and TCR beta V- and J-gene trimming.

Use of 60 Vbeta and 13 Jbeta primers characterized the PCR. Profiling relied on immunoSEQ multiplex PCR, and the TCRdb table lists in-frame clones only, not all of them. This sample has about 130,000 clones, with about a sixth found just once. The germline CDR1 and CDR2 sequences are MNHEY and SVGAGI. Unmatched junction bases numbered 6, after V lost 6 bases and J lost 4 bases. The CDR3 contains 13 residues. Points on this clone: Its antigen remains unidentified.

The chain employs TRBV6-5 and TRBJ2-7; 7 bases match TRBD1. Specimen: PBMCs. This sequence was found in a female donor in good health and CMV-seropositive. The CDR3 spells CASRPTGEYEQYF. CDR3 coding DNA: TGTGCCAGCAGACCCACAGGGGAATACGAGCAGTACTTC.